The present entry profiles one T cell receptor (beta chain) with its context. This entry is derived from a study of shared T cell receptors in the human thymus. The repertoire was sequenced with immunoSEQ multiplex PCR; TCRdb's copy has only in-frame clones and lacks some. Here the sample spans roughly 660,000 clones, approximately 87% being singletons. These data are also associated with another study on human thymus T cells. This second study says: Congenital heart defects were the reason for the corrective surgery that the donors, healthy Finnish infants, were having. Corrective heart surgery yielded resections, and these provided the thymus tissue. Related research examined unrelated individuals and reported that their thymic repertoires overlapped highly.

This TCR came from a boy in the first two years of life with a congenital heart defect. Sequencing input: thymocytes.

As DNA, the CDR3 is TGCGCCAGCAGCCCCGGGACTAGCGGGAGGGCTCGGGCAGACAATGAGCAGTTCTTC. Translating gives CASSPGTSGRARADNEQFF. V gene TRBV5-1 combines with J gene TRBJ2-1; 16 nucleotides line up with TRBD2. With V trimmed by 4 bases and J by 5 bases, 12 bases remained unmatched. The CDR3 is 19 amino acids. Germline CDR1 reads SGHRS; CDR2 reads YFSETQ.